A single T cell receptor (beta chain) is shown here with its context. This record comes from a study of OX40 agonist ivuxolimab in advanced cancers. Across the whole study: Recorded diagnoses for dose-escalation patients were hepatocellular carcinoma, melanoma, renal cell or head and neck cancer.

Data came from immunoSEQ multiplex PCR; TCRdb stores just in-frame clones and leaves some out. The sample has around 65,000 clones; around 92% are singletons. The sequencing used CD4+ or CD8+ T cells sorted from blood, collected in a trial of the OX40 agonist ivuxolimab. This sequence originates from an adult with an advanced solid tumor such as melanoma, head and neck, liver or kidney cancer.

In DNA form, the CDR3 reads TGTGCCAGCAGCTCTTCGGGAGCTGGGGAAAAACTGTTTTTT. Protein sequence: CASSSSGAGEKLFF. The rearrangement links TRBV7-9 to TRBJ1-4; D is uncertain. The CDR3 is 14 residues long. Trimming shortened V by 4 bases and J by 8 bases, and 14 bases separated the two germline ends. CDR1 is SEHNR and CDR2 is FQNEAQ in the germline V gene (reference sequence).